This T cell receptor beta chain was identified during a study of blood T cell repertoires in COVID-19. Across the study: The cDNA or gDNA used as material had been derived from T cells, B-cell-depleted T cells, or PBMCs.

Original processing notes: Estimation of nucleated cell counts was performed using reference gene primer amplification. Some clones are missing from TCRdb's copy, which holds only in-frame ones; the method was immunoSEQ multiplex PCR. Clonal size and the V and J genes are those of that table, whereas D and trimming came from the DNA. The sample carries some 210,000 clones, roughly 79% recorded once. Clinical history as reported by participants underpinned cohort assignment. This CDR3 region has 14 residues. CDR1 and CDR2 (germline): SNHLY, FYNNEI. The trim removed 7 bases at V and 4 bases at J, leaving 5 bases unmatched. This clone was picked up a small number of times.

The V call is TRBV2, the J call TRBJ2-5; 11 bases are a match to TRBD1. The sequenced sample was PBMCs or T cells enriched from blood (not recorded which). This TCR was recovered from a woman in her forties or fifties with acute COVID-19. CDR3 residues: CASKSGTGGETQYF. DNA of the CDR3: TGTGCCAGCAAATCCGGGACAGGGGGAGAGACCCAGTACTTC.